Listed below are T cell receptor beta chains from one sample, sequenced in a study of cytomegalovirus exposure and HLA in healthy donors. TCRdb keeps only in-frame clones here, not all; method: immunoSEQ multiplex PCR. The sample contains about 200,000 clones, less than 90% of which appear only once. The sample taken for sequencing was PBMCs. The receptors stem from a woman aged 30 to 39 in good health and CMV-seronegative. Both conserved end residues are part of each CDR3. The order of the fields is clone size, V gene, J gene, D gene, CDR3 protein, CDR3 DNA. A D gene is named only where the DNA matches it firmly. Some rows have no size entry. The others give once, few or many, or a class for an expanded clone.

abundance: .; v_gene: TRBV21-1; j_gene: TRBJ1-2; d_gene: .; CDR3aa: CASSKAEGADAEYGYTF; CDR3nt: TGTGCCAGCAGCAAAGCGGAGGGGGCGGATGCTGAATATGGCTACACCTTC
abundance: once; v_gene: TRBV18; j_gene: TRBJ1-2; d_gene: .; CDR3aa: CASSLDYYGYTF; CDR3nt: TGTGCCAGCTCCCTAGACTACTATGGCTACACCTTC
abundance: .; v_gene: TRBV7-8; j_gene: TRBJ2-5; d_gene: TRBD2; CDR3aa: CASSATSGGRETQYF; CDR3nt: TGTGCCAGCAGCGCGACTAGCGGGGGGAGGGAGACCCAGTACTTC
abundance: .; v_gene: TRBV19; j_gene: TRBJ1-1; d_gene: .; CDR3aa: CASSPTTGTEAFF; CDR3nt: TGTGCCAGTAGCCCGACTACGGGCACTGAAGCTTTCTTT
abundance: .; v_gene: TRBV5-1; j_gene: TRBJ2-7; d_gene: .; CDR3aa: CASSSHGGDYEQYF; CDR3nt: TGCGCCAGCAGCTCCCACGGAGGTGACTACGAGCAGTACTTC
abundance: .; v_gene: TRBV2; j_gene: TRBJ2-2; d_gene: .; CDR3aa: CASARLAGELFF; CDR3nt: TGTGCCAGCGCGCGGTTGGCCGGGGAGCTGTTTTTT
abundance: .; v_gene: TRBV10-1; j_gene: TRBJ1-3; d_gene: .; CDR3aa: CASSPGGLRTIYF; CDR3nt: TGCGCCAGCAGCCCCGGCGGGTTAAGAACCATATATTTT
abundance: .; v_gene: TRBV29-1; j_gene: TRBJ2-5; d_gene: TRBD2; CDR3aa: CSVATSGVRETQYF; CDR3nt: TGCAGCGTTGCGACTAGCGGGGTTCGGGAGACCCAGTACTTC
abundance: .; v_gene: TRBV9; j_gene: TRBJ2-5; d_gene: .; CDR3aa: CASSVDPGGQETQYF; CDR3nt: TGTGCCAGCAGCGTAGACCCCGGGGGCCAAGAGACCCAGTACTTC
abundance: .; v_gene: TRBV2; j_gene: TRBJ1-5; d_gene: .; CDR3aa: CASSERSGRNQPQHF; CDR3nt: TGTGCCAGCAGTGAAAGGTCAGGGCGAAATCAGCCCCAGCATTTT
abundance: .; v_gene: TRBV20-1; j_gene: TRBJ2-4; d_gene: .; CDR3aa: CSQNSKNIQYF; CDR3nt: TGCAGCCAAAACTCGAAAAACATTCAGTACTTC
abundance: .; v_gene: TRBV29-1; j_gene: TRBJ1-2; d_gene: TRBD1; CDR3aa: CSVVDRGYGYTF; CDR3nt: TGCAGCGTTGTGGACAGGGGCTATGGCTACACCTTC
abundance: .; v_gene: TRBV28; j_gene: TRBJ2-1; d_gene: TRBD2; CDR3aa: CASSSPQVLAGSHEQFF; CDR3nt: TGTGCCAGCAGTAGCCCCCAGGTATTAGCGGGATCCCATGAGCAGTTCTTC
abundance: .; v_gene: TRBV5-1; j_gene: TRBJ2-1; d_gene: .; CDR3aa: CASSLRQTTYNEQFF; CDR3nt: TGCGCCAGCAGCTTGCGCCAGACTACCTACAATGAGCAGTTCTTC
abundance: .; v_gene: TRBV19; j_gene: TRBJ2-6; d_gene: .; CDR3aa: CATSRGNSGANVLTF; CDR3nt: TGTGCCACCTCTCGCGGAAACTCTGGGGCCAACGTCCTGACTTTC
abundance: once; v_gene: TRBV28; j_gene: TRBJ1-5; d_gene: .; CDR3aa: CASKEGIQPQHF; CDR3nt: TGTGCCAGCAAGGAGGGAATTCAGCCCCAGCATTTT
abundance: .; v_gene: TRBV19; j_gene: TRBJ2-3; d_gene: TRBD1; CDR3aa: CASSMDSGGADTQYF; CDR3nt: TGTGCCAGTAGTATGGATTCAGGGGGCGCAGATACGCAGTATTTT
abundance: few; v_gene: TRBV29-1; j_gene: TRBJ2-1; d_gene: TRBD2; CDR3aa: CSVERTSGSNEQFF; CDR3nt: TGCAGCGTTGAAAGGACTAGCGGGAGCAATGAGCAGTTCTTC
abundance: .; v_gene: TRBV4-1; j_gene: TRBJ2-7; d_gene: .; CDR3aa: CASSPAGTPYEQYF; CDR3nt: TGCGCCAGCAGCCCGGCCGGGACACCCTACGAGCAGTACTTC
abundance: .; v_gene: TRBV7-9; j_gene: TRBJ2-1; d_gene: TRBD2; CDR3aa: CASSLGTSEVNEQFF; CDR3nt: TGTGCCAGCAGCTTAGGGACTAGCGAGGTCAATGAGCAGTTCTTC
abundance: few; v_gene: TRBV25-1; j_gene: TRBJ2-1; d_gene: .; CDR3aa: CASSGPRYSRETYNEQFF; CDR3nt: TGTGCCAGCAGTGGGCCTAGATATAGCAGAGAGACCTACAATGAGCAGTTCTTC
abundance: .; v_gene: TRBV5-6; j_gene: TRBJ1-2; d_gene: TRBD1; CDR3aa: CASSLTRGRGGYTF; CDR3nt: TGTGCCAGCAGCTTGACGAGGGGGCGAGGTGGCTACACCTTC
abundance: .; v_gene: TRBV5-1; j_gene: TRBJ2-3; d_gene: TRBD2; CDR3aa: CASRPLTSGPTDTQYF; CDR3nt: TGCGCCAGCAGGCCGCTCACTAGCGGGCCCACAGATACGCAGTATTTT
abundance: .; v_gene: TRBV7-9; j_gene: TRBJ2-1; d_gene: TRBD2; CDR3aa: CASSPRAGGLNEQFF; CDR3nt: TGTGCCAGCAGCCCCCGTGCGGGGGGGCTTAATGAGCAGTTCTTC
abundance: .; v_gene: TRBV28; j_gene: TRBJ1-1; d_gene: .; CDR3aa: CASAGFRQENTEAFF; CDR3nt: TGTGCCAGCGCGGGATTTAGGCAGGAGAACACTGAAGCTTTCTTT
abundance: .; v_gene: TRBV5-5; j_gene: TRBJ2-2; d_gene: TRBD2; CDR3aa: CASSREGAGGPITGELFF; CDR3nt: TGTGCCAGCAGCCGGGAGGGAGCGGGAGGCCCTATCACCGGGGAGCTGTTTTTT
abundance: .; v_gene: TRBV27; j_gene: TRBJ2-3; d_gene: .; CDR3aa: CASSLRGRRGTDTQYF; CDR3nt: TGTGCCAGCAGTCTCCGAGGGCGACGGGGCACAGATACGCAGTATTTT
abundance: .; v_gene: TRBV6-5; j_gene: TRBJ2-7; d_gene: .; CDR3aa: CASSQNTGYGEQYF; CDR3nt: TGTGCCAGCAGCCAAAATACAGGGTACGGCGAGCAGTACTTC
abundance: few; v_gene: TRBV27; j_gene: TRBJ2-2; d_gene: TRBD2; CDR3aa: CASSGTGRAGTGELFF; CDR3nt: TGTGCCAGCAGTGGAACCGGGAGGGCCGGAACCGGGGAGCTGTTTTTT
abundance: .; v_gene: TRBV13; j_gene: TRBJ1-6; d_gene: .; CDR3aa: CASSLDRAGSPLHF; CDR3nt: TGTGCCAGCAGCTTAGACAGGGCTGGTTCACCCCTCCACTTT
abundance: .; v_gene: TRBV6-6; j_gene: TRBJ2-3; d_gene: .; CDR3aa: CASSYPPTTDTDTQYF; CDR3nt: TGTGCCAGCAGTTACCCCCCCACGACAGATACAGATACGCAGTATTTT
abundance: .; v_gene: TRBV2; j_gene: TRBJ1-3; d_gene: .; CDR3aa: CASSARGSGNTIYF; CDR3nt: TGTGCCAGCAGTGCCAGGGGATCTGGAAACACCATATATTTT
abundance: .; v_gene: TRBV25-1; j_gene: TRBJ2-7; d_gene: .; CDR3aa: CASSDRGARGEQYF; CDR3nt: TGTGCCAGCAGTGACCGGGGGGCGAGGGGTGAGCAGTACTTC
abundance: once; v_gene: TRBV30; j_gene: TRBJ2-3; d_gene: TRBD2; CDR3aa: CAWSPVGGSDTQYF; CDR3nt: TGTGCCTGGAGCCCCGTGGGGGGGTCGGATACGCAGTATTTT
abundance: .; v_gene: TRBV6-4; j_gene: TRBJ2-7; d_gene: TRBD1; CDR3aa: CASSDLEGANHEQYF; CDR3nt: TGTGCCAGCAGTGACCTCGAGGGGGCGAACCACGAGCAGTACTTC
abundance: .; v_gene: TRBV6-1; j_gene: TRBJ2-7; d_gene: TRBD1; CDR3aa: CASSENFIGTGSSYEQYF; CDR3nt: TGTGCCAGCAGTGAAAATTTTATTGGGACAGGGTCTTCCTACGAGCAGTACTTC
abundance: .; v_gene: TRBV5-1; j_gene: TRBJ2-7; d_gene: TRBD1; CDR3aa: CASRLNPGQGLQRF; CDR3nt: TGCGCCAGCAGACTGAATCCGGGACAGGGCCTGCAAAGGTTC
abundance: .; v_gene: TRBV2; j_gene: TRBJ2-7; d_gene: TRBD1; CDR3aa: CASKTTGQGFEQYF; CDR3nt: TGTGCCAGCAAAACTACGGGACAGGGGTTCGAGCAGTACTTC
abundance: .; v_gene: TRBV6-5; j_gene: TRBJ2-2; d_gene: .; CDR3aa: CASSYDRGAGGELFF; CDR3nt: TGTGCCAGCAGTTACGACCGGGGGGCCGGCGGGGAGCTGTTTTTT
abundance: .; v_gene: TRBV6-6; j_gene: TRBJ2-5; d_gene: TRBD2; CDR3aa: CASIPTSGRAGVQYF; CDR3nt: TGTGCCAGCATACCGACTAGCGGGAGGGCCGGGGTCCAGTACTTC
abundance: .; v_gene: TRBV9; j_gene: TRBJ2-3; d_gene: .; CDR3aa: CASSAGTATDTQYF; CDR3nt: TGTGCCAGCAGCGCCGGGACTGCCACAGATACGCAGTATTTT
abundance: .; v_gene: TRBV19; j_gene: TRBJ1-5; d_gene: .; CDR3aa: CASSIGAGNQPQHF; CDR3nt: TGTGCCAGTAGTATAGGGGCGGGAAATCAGCCCCAGCATTTT
abundance: .; v_gene: TRBV5-6; j_gene: TRBJ1-1; d_gene: .; CDR3aa: CASSFADRNTEAFF; CDR3nt: TGTGCCAGCAGCTTTGCTGACAGGAACACTGAAGCTTTCTTT
abundance: .; v_gene: TRBV6-5; j_gene: TRBJ2-1; d_gene: .; CDR3aa: CASSWGLSSSYNEQFF; CDR3nt: TGTGCCAGCAGTTGGGGGCTTTCGAGCTCCTACAATGAGCAGTTCTTC
abundance: .; v_gene: TRBV28; j_gene: TRBJ2-5; d_gene: TRBD2; CDR3aa: CASSSSASGTQETQYF; CDR3nt: TGTGCCAGCAGTTCCTCCGCTAGCGGGACTCAGGAGACCCAGTACTTC
abundance: .; v_gene: TRBV30; j_gene: TRBJ2-3; d_gene: TRBD2; CDR3aa: CAWSLTSGTDTQYF; CDR3nt: TGTGCCTGGAGTTTGACTAGCGGCACAGATACGCAGTATTTT
abundance: .; v_gene: TRBV19; j_gene: TRBJ2-7; d_gene: .; CDR3aa: CASSIDVSRGYEQYF; CDR3nt: TGTGCCAGTAGTATAGATGTTAGCAGGGGCTACGAGCAGTACTTC
abundance: .; v_gene: TRBV5-6; j_gene: TRBJ2-3; d_gene: TRBD2; CDR3aa: CAGSGGPLLTDTQYF; CDR3nt: TGTGCCGGTAGCGGGGGGCCTCTCCTCACAGATACGCAGTATTTT
abundance: .; v_gene: TRBV5-1; j_gene: TRBJ2-7; d_gene: TRBD1; CDR3aa: CASSLTRTGISYEQYF; CDR3nt: TGCGCCAGCAGCTTGACGAGGACAGGGATATCCTACGAGCAGTACTTC
abundance: .; v_gene: TRBV9; j_gene: TRBJ2-3; d_gene: TRBD2; CDR3aa: CASSVTSGSNTDTQYF; CDR3nt: TGTGCCAGCAGCGTAACTAGCGGGAGTAATACAGATACGCAGTATTTT
abundance: once; v_gene: TRBV18; j_gene: TRBJ1-2; d_gene: .; CDR3aa: CASSLQGEGYGYTF; CDR3nt: TGTGCCAGCTCCCTCCAAGGAGAGGGCTATGGCTACACCTTC
abundance: .; v_gene: TRBV11-3; j_gene: TRBJ1-1; d_gene: .; CDR3aa: CASSPRGNTEAFF; CDR3nt: TGTGCCAGCAGCCCCCGGGGGAACACTGAAGCTTTCTTT